These T cell receptor beta chains were read from a single sample in a study of T cell responses to AZD1222 COVID-19 vaccine. Only in-frame clones appear in the TCRdb table, and some are missing; sequencing was by immunoSEQ multiplex PCR. The sample has about 140,000 clones; about nine tenths are singletons. The specimen comprised peripheral blood, sampled on day 0 of AZD1222 vaccination. The receptors derive from an adult in good health. Both conserved end residues are part of each CDR3. Each record gives: clone size, D gene, V gene, J gene, CDR3 DNA, CDR3 protein. D genes are given only for firm matches. The listing skips clone size in some rows; elsewhere it reads once, few, many or a size class.

clone size: -; D gene: TRBD1; V gene: TRBV15; J gene: TRBJ1-2; CDR3 DNA: TGTGCCACCAGCAGAGACTACGGACAGGGTATCAACTATGGCTACACCTTC; CDR3 protein: CATSRDYGQGINYGYTF
clone size: -; D gene: TRBD1; V gene: TRBV5-1; J gene: TRBJ1-2; CDR3 DNA: TGCGCCAGCAGCCCACAGGGGGCTGGCTACACCTTC; CDR3 protein: CASSPQGAGYTF
clone size: -; D gene: -; V gene: TRBV7-2; J gene: TRBJ2-6; CDR3 DNA: TGTGCCAGCAGCTTTGAGGGGACCTCTGGGGCCAACGTCCTGACTTTC; CDR3 protein: CASSFEGTSGANVLTF
clone size: once; D gene: -; V gene: TRBV5-1; J gene: TRBJ2-1; CDR3 DNA: TGCGCCAGCAGCTTGGGCTTGGGATCAGGCAATGAGCAGTTCTTC; CDR3 protein: CASSLGLGSGNEQFF
clone size: -; D gene: -; V gene: TRBV29-1; J gene: TRBJ2-7; CDR3 DNA: TGCAGCGCCGTGGGGTCTTACGAGCAGTACTTC; CDR3 protein: CSAVGSYEQYF
clone size: -; D gene: -; V gene: TRBV4-1; J gene: TRBJ1-2; CDR3 DNA: TGCGCCAGCAGCCAAGTTCAGGGTACCTATGGCTACACCTTC; CDR3 protein: CASSQVQGTYGYTF
clone size: -; D gene: TRBD1; V gene: TRBV7-2; J gene: TRBJ1-5; CDR3 DNA: TGTGCCAGCAGCCGGGACAGGGGAAGCAATCAGCCCCAGCATTTT; CDR3 protein: CASSRDRGSNQPQHF
clone size: -; D gene: TRBD1; V gene: TRBV30; J gene: TRBJ2-7; CDR3 DNA: TGTGCCTGGGCCCGGGGGACAGGGTCAACCTACGAGCAGTACTTC; CDR3 protein: CAWARGTGSTYEQYF
clone size: -; D gene: -; V gene: TRBV9; J gene: TRBJ2-1; CDR3 DNA: TGTGCCAGCAGCGTAGCTGGGCCTACTTCTTACAATGAGCAGTTCTTC; CDR3 protein: CASSVAGPTSYNEQFF
clone size: -; D gene: -; V gene: TRBV19; J gene: TRBJ1-1; CDR3 DNA: TGTGCCAGTAACCCGACAGAGTCCTGGACTGAAGCTTTCTTT; CDR3 protein: CASNPTESWTEAFF
clone size: -; D gene: TRBD1; V gene: TRBV19; J gene: TRBJ1-1; CDR3 DNA: TGTGCCAGTAGTCCGACAGGGGGTATCGCTGAAGCTTTCTTT; CDR3 protein: CASSPTGGIAEAFF
clone size: once; D gene: -; V gene: TRBV6-1; J gene: TRBJ1-2; CDR3 DNA: TGTGCCAGCAGTGAAGCGATTGTGGGGACGAGGGGCTACACCTTC; CDR3 protein: CASSEAIVGTRGYTF
clone size: -; D gene: TRBD2; V gene: TRBV5-4; J gene: TRBJ2-1; CDR3 DNA: TGTGCCAGCAGCGGAGCGGGAGGGACATTCTATGAGCAGTTCTTC; CDR3 protein: CASSGAGGTFYEQFF
clone size: -; D gene: -; V gene: TRBV7-8; J gene: TRBJ2-3; CDR3 DNA: TGTGCCAGCAGCTCCATGAGGGGATGGCGGGCTATCACAGATACGCAGTATTTT; CDR3 protein: CASSSMRGWRAITDTQYF
clone size: -; D gene: -; V gene: TRBV19; J gene: TRBJ1-5; CDR3 DNA: TGTGCCAGTAGTAATCCGGGCGGATCCAATCAGCCCCAGCATTTT; CDR3 protein: CASSNPGGSNQPQHF
clone size: -; D gene: -; V gene: TRBV25-1; J gene: TRBJ1-4; CDR3 DNA: TGTGCCAGCAGTGAACACACAGGGAGAAAACTGTTTTTT; CDR3 protein: CASSEHTGRKLFF
clone size: -; D gene: TRBD1; V gene: TRBV11-3; J gene: TRBJ2-3; CDR3 DNA: TGTGCCAGCAGCGTCGACAGGGGGCGTTTTACAGATACGCAGTATTTT; CDR3 protein: CASSVDRGRFTDTQYF
clone size: -; D gene: TRBD1; V gene: TRBV10-3; J gene: TRBJ1-2; CDR3 DNA: TGTGCCATCAGTGAGACAGGGGCCGGGGGCTACACCTTC; CDR3 protein: CAISETGAGGYTF
clone size: few; D gene: -; V gene: TRBV5-4; J gene: TRBJ2-7; CDR3 DNA: TGTGCCAGCAGGGGTGCAGGGACCCACGAGCAGTACTTC; CDR3 protein: CASRGAGTHEQYF
clone size: -; D gene: -; V gene: TRBV30; J gene: TRBJ1-1; CDR3 DNA: TGTGCCTGGAGTGTAGTGGAAAACACTGAAGCTTTCTTT; CDR3 protein: CAWSVVENTEAFF
clone size: -; D gene: TRBD2; V gene: TRBV4-3; J gene: TRBJ2-7; CDR3 DNA: TGCGCCAGCAGCCAAGGACTAGCGGACTCCTACGAGCAGTACTTC; CDR3 protein: CASSQGLADSYEQYF
clone size: many; D gene: TRBD1; V gene: TRBV5-1; J gene: TRBJ2-7; CDR3 DNA: TGCGCCAGCAGCTTGGAGACAGGGGGCTACGAGCAGTACTTC; CDR3 protein: CASSLETGGYEQYF
clone size: -; D gene: TRBD1; V gene: TRBV30; J gene: TRBJ1-3; CDR3 DNA: TGTGCCTGGAGTGCAATCGGGACAGGCCGCTCTGGAAACACCATATATTTT; CDR3 protein: CAWSAIGTGRSGNTIYF
clone size: once; D gene: -; V gene: TRBV5-1; J gene: TRBJ2-7; CDR3 DNA: TGCGCCAGCAGCTTGTTGGGTACGGCCGGCGAGCAGTACTTC; CDR3 protein: CASSLLGTAGEQYF
clone size: -; D gene: TRBD1; V gene: TRBV7-9; J gene: TRBJ1-1; CDR3 DNA: TGTGCCAGCAGCTTCGGACAGGGGAACACTGAAGCTTTCTTT; CDR3 protein: CASSFGQGNTEAFF
clone size: -; D gene: -; V gene: TRBV29-1; J gene: TRBJ1-2; CDR3 DNA: TGCAGCCCTGGGGGGTACGACTACACCTTC; CDR3 protein: CSPGGYDYTF
clone size: -; D gene: -; V gene: TRBV19; J gene: TRBJ1-5; CDR3 DNA: TGTGCCAGTAGTATGCAGGGTGACAATCAGCCCCAGCATTTT; CDR3 protein: CASSMQGDNQPQHF
clone size: -; D gene: TRBD2; V gene: TRBV19; J gene: TRBJ2-1; CDR3 DNA: TGTGCCAGTACCCTTAGTGGGGGGGGATTGTACAATGAGCAGTTCTTC; CDR3 protein: CASTLSGGGLYNEQFF
clone size: -; D gene: TRBD1; V gene: TRBV10-2; J gene: TRBJ1-5; CDR3 DNA: TGCGCCAGCAGTGAGACAGGGGGAAGGAGCAATCAGCCCCAGCATTTT; CDR3 protein: CASSETGGRSNQPQHF
clone size: -; D gene: -; V gene: TRBV10-3; J gene: TRBJ2-7; CDR3 DNA: TGTGCCATCAGTGAGTCTGGGGGGTTGTACGAGCAGTACTTC; CDR3 protein: CAISESGGLYEQYF
clone size: -; D gene: TRBD2; V gene: TRBV7-2; J gene: TRBJ2-7; CDR3 DNA: TGTGCCAGCAGCACAACTAGCGGCCACTCCTACGAGCAGTACTTC; CDR3 protein: CASSTTSGHSYEQYF
clone size: -; D gene: TRBD2; V gene: TRBV18; J gene: TRBJ2-2; CDR3 DNA: TGTGCCAGCTCACCGGTTAGCGGGAGGATCGTTGCCACCGGGGAGCTGTTTTTT; CDR3 protein: CASSPVSGRIVATGELFF
clone size: once; D gene: -; V gene: TRBV7-9; J gene: TRBJ1-1; CDR3 DNA: TGTGCCAGCAGCTTAGTAGGGGGTTGGGAGGATAACACTGAAGCTTTCTTT; CDR3 protein: CASSLVGGWEDNTEAFF
clone size: once; D gene: -; V gene: TRBV3-1/TRBV3-2; J gene: TRBJ1-6; CDR3 DNA: TGTGCCAGCAGCCAAGATAGACGGTTTTCCCTAAATTCACCCCTCCACTTT; CDR3 protein: CASSQDRRFSLNSPLHF
clone size: once; D gene: -; V gene: TRBV19; J gene: TRBJ1-4; CDR3 DNA: TGTGCCAGTATTGGGCAAAATGAAAAACTGTTTTTT; CDR3 protein: CASIGQNEKLFF
clone size: -; D gene: TRBD2; V gene: TRBV3-1/TRBV3-2; J gene: TRBJ2-5; CDR3 DNA: TGTGCCAGCGCAACTGCTAGCGGTGGAATTGAGACCCAGTACTTC; CDR3 protein: CASATASGGIETQYF
clone size: once; D gene: -; V gene: TRBV15; J gene: TRBJ1-1; CDR3 DNA: TGTGCCACCAGCAGGGGGACGAACACTGAAGCTTTCTTT; CDR3 protein: CATSRGTNTEAFF
clone size: -; D gene: -; V gene: TRBV11-2; J gene: TRBJ2-7; CDR3 DNA: TGTGCCAGCAGCTTAGGGGTGGGGACACACTACGAGCAGTACTTC; CDR3 protein: CASSLGVGTHYEQYF
clone size: -; D gene: TRBD1; V gene: TRBV6-1; J gene: TRBJ1-2; CDR3 DNA: TGTGCCAGCAGTGAAACCTGGACAGGCGACTATGGCTACACCTTC; CDR3 protein: CASSETWTGDYGYTF
clone size: -; D gene: TRBD2; V gene: TRBV7-2; J gene: TRBJ2-5; CDR3 DNA: TGTGCCAGCAGCCAGTACAGACTAGCGGGAGGGCCGGGGACCCAGTACTTC; CDR3 protein: CASSQYRLAGGPGTQYF
clone size: -; D gene: TRBD1; V gene: TRBV7-2; J gene: TRBJ2-3; CDR3 DNA: TGTGCCAGCAGCTTAGGGACAGGGATTACTAGCACAGATACGCAGTATTTT; CDR3 protein: CASSLGTGITSTDTQYF
clone size: once; D gene: -; V gene: TRBV29-1; J gene: TRBJ1-1; CDR3 DNA: TGCAGCGTTAACACCCCCGGAGGGGTAGCTTTCTTT; CDR3 protein: CSVNTPGGVAFF
clone size: -; D gene: -; V gene: TRBV9; J gene: TRBJ1-1; CDR3 DNA: TGTGCCAGCAGCGGGGGAGACAGGAGCTGGATTGAAGCTTTCTTT; CDR3 protein: CASSGGDRSWIEAFF
clone size: -; D gene: TRBD1; V gene: TRBV5-4; J gene: TRBJ2-2; CDR3 DNA: TGTGCCAGCAGCCCCCCCTACAGGGGGAACACCGGGGAGCTGTTTTTT; CDR3 protein: CASSPPYRGNTGELFF